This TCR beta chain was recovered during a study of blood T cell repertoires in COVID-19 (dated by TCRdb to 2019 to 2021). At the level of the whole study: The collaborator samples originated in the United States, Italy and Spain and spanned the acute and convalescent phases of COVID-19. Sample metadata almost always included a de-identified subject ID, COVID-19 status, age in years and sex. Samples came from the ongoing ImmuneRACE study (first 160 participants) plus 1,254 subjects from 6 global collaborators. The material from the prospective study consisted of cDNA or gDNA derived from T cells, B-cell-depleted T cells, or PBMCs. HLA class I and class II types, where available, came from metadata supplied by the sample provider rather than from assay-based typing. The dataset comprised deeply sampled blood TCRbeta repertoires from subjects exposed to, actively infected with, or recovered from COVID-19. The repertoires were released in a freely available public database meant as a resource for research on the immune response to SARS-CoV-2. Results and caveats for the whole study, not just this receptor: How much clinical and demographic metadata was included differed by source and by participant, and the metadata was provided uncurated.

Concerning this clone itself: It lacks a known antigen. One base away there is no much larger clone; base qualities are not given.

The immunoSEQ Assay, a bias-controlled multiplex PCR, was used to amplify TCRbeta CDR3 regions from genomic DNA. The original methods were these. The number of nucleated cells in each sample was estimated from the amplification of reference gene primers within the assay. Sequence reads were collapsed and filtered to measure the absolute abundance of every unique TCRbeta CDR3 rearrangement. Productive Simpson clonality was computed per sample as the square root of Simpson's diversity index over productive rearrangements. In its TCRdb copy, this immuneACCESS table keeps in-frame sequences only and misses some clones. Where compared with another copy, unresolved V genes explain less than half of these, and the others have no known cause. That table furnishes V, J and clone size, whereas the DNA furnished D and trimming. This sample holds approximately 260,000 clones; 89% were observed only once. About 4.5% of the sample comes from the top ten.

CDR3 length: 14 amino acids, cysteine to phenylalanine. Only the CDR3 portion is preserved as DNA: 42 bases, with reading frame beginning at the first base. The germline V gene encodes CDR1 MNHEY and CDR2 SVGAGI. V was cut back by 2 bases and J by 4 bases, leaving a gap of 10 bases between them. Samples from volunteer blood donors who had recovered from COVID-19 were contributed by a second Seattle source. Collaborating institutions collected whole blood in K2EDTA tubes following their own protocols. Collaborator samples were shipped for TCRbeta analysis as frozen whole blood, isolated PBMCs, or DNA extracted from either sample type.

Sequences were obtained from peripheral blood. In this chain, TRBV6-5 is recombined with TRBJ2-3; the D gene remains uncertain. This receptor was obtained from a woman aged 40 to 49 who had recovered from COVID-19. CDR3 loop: CASSYLERPDTQYF. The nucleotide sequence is TGTGCCAGCAGTTACCTCGAGCGACCAGATACGCAGTATTTT.